This T cell receptor beta chain was observed in a study of cytomegalovirus exposure and HLA in healthy donors (dated by TCRdb to 2015 to 2018). In the study overall: According to an earlier analysis of 550 to 700 of the donors, some 180 million T cells yielded some 110 million unique TCR beta sequences and around 280 Gb of sequence data. An early release that covered some 630 HLA-typed donors contained approximately 300 gigabases of sequencing data and around 80 million unique TCR sequences. Among the approximately 420 genotyped donors, under 90% belonged to the genetic ancestry cluster associated with self-reported Caucasian donors. The study was designed to test whether signatures of past pathogen exposure could be identified by cataloging public T cell receptors. Using immunosequencing, the study profiled T cell repertoires from approximately 700 subjects and related those repertoires to cytomegalovirus serostatus. A separate validation cohort of roughly 120 different subjects was used in addition to the roughly 620-subject first cohort. High-throughput TCR immunosequencing, statistical association of individual TCRs with disease status, and machine learning were combined to predict cytomegalovirus infection status. A later analysis re-examined previously published TCR beta repertoires from hundreds of donors and added high-resolution HLA genotyping to investigate patterns of TCR occurrence. The later analysis used no new phenotypic data to find candidate immune exposures, relying instead on TCR beta sequences and their occurrence across donors. To decide whether each TCR beta V gene segment behaved as functional or pseudogenic, an earlier analysis of fewer than 750 of the donors relied on high-throughput TCR beta sequencing. Donor age, sex, ethnicity and CMV serostatus were compiled together with the repertoire data. A later genetic analysis used genome-wide SNP genotypes for about three fifths of the roughly 700 donors, treating that subset as a discovery cohort. All discovery cohort repertoires had been generated using a single sequencing platform. HLA typing included class I and class II loci at four-digit resolution. The number of typed donors differed by locus: about 620-640 for A, B, C, DRB1 and DQB1; some 540 for DQA1; fewer than 610 for DPA1; and about 470 for DPB1. Roughly 5 DR-DQ haplotypes were handled as single units for association and clustering, since linkage in the cohort was strong. Among 300 to 450 genotyped donors of the cohort, an average of roughly 240,000 unique TCR beta nucleotide sequences were sequenced per donor, roughly 18% of them non-productive. General study outcomes and caveats: Several of the top co-occurrence clusters appeared to be linked to parvovirus B19, influenza, CMV and Epstein-Barr virus, according to a later analysis. In an earlier analysis of around 600 of the donors, most TCR beta V segments were observed in productive rearrangements about 87% or about 30% of the time, broadly matching IMGT annotations. The earlier analysis of a few hundred of the donors excluded over 15 rarely observed V segments, including chromosome 9 orphons, because counts were too low. The only immune exposure information available for the cohort was CMV serostatus. The authors suggested that the approach could potentially be extended to other disease states and immunological phenotypes. In this cohort, only TCR beta chains were sequenced, and detectable features were limited by the absence of alpha or paired-chain data. Specific HLA alleles were associated with some 15,000 TCR beta sequences at a false discovery rate of 0.05 in a later analysis. A further reported finding was that TCR beta sequences accurately predicted the HLA-A and HLA-B alleles for most subjects in the first cohort. Across donors, most TCR sequences were observed very rarely, whereas some public TCRs were present in many individuals. In both the original and validation cohorts, the classifier was reported to diagnose cytomegalovirus status with high specificity and sensitivity. Because HLA typing was unavailable for some donors at each locus, only the typed subset was used in association tests. In vitro tests confirmed that three of the cytomegalovirus-associated TCR beta chains recognize cytomegalovirus antigens. In a later genetic analysis, a missense DCLRE1C variant was associated with V-gene and J-gene trimming of TCR beta chains, and the association was replicated in an independent cohort. Roughly uniform sequencing depth across donors was assumed in presence/absence analyses, although this assumption may not hold. A total of fewer than 200 TCR beta chains were listed by the study as associated with cytomegalovirus. According to a later analysis, most CMV-associated TCR beta chains appeared to be HLA-restricted, and the HLA associations seemed to be driven largely by CMV exposure. A later analysis found that TCR association rates varied across HLA loci, with DRB1 alleles showing the most associated TCRs and HLA-C alleles the fewest. When HLA alleles, especially DR and DQ, strongly co-occurred, TCR associations were difficult to assign to individual alleles. A cluster of highly shared sequence variants was judged likely to be a technical artifact of the sequencing pipeline. Some IMGT-functional V segments, including TRBV6-2 and TRBV6-3, could not be told apart with the 87-base-pair reads, so those segments were excluded. Correlated functional status among segregating V segments might reflect linkage disequilibrium, but an unknown experimental factor could not be ruled out. In a later genetic analysis, fewer N-insertions in productive TCRs were reported among donors in an Asian-associated ancestry cluster than the roughly 700-donor mean. Compared with equally common non-associated chains, HLA-associated TCR beta chains in a later analysis were more clonally expanded and had lower generation probabilities.

The cohort was made up of around 720 healthy bone marrow donors. At the time of sampling, every cohort member was nominally healthy, though immune exposures that went unrecorded were likely present. The donor tested CMV seronegative and was one of the 352 seronegative cohort members. A peripheral blood sample was provided by each donor, and peripheral blood mononuclear cells were used for TCR beta sequencing. Genomic DNA was extracted from the blood cell samples with the Qiagen DNeasy Blood Extraction Kit. The CDR3 measures 13 amino acids from cysteine to phenylalanine. Only the CDR3 DNA stays, 39 bases, in frame from base 1. Deletion took 0 bases off V and 8 bases off J, with a span of 10 bases between the germline ends. The germline V gene yields MNHEY for CDR1 and SVGAGI for CDR2. Libraries were prepared through the immunoSEQ multiplex PCR assay. For the multiplex PCR, a mixture combining 60 forward primers for TCR Vbeta segments and 13 reverse primers for TCR Jbeta segments was used. The CDR3 region of rearranged TCR beta genes was amplified from genomic DNA by a multiplex PCR assay. Amplified TCR beta libraries were sequenced as 87-base-pair reads on the Illumina HiSeq System. The published analysis was carried out like this. A later analysis counted about 82 million unique TCR beta chains across the 650 to 700 repertoires, and 9.5 million to 11 million of these chains were shared by at least two donors. Raw reads were error-corrected and collapsed into unique sequences with a nearest-neighbor algorithm that merged closely related sequences to remove PCR and sequencing errors. To assign V, D and J gene segments, CDR3 sequences were aligned to IMGT reference sequences. For a sequence to be retained, a match of at least six nucleotides to both a V gene segment and a J gene segment was required. Rearrangements were called productive when the CDR3 lacked stop codons and stayed in frame with V and J; all others were non-productive. CDR3 was defined by IMGT convention, running from the second conserved V-encoded cysteine to the conserved J-encoded phenylalanine. In an earlier analysis of around 570 of the donors, sequences lacking an unambiguous match to a single V gene segment were excluded. An earlier analysis of several hundred of the donors called V segments functional above 56.7% productive rearrangements and segregating when the between-donor standard deviation exceeded 5%. A statistical classification framework was developed to diagnose cytomegalovirus status using the catalog of TCR beta chain sequences. A later analysis assigned V and J genes by comparing TCR nucleotide sequences with IMGT/GENE-DB human TR gene sequences. In a later analysis, CDR3 sequences and most-parsimonious VDJ recombination scenarios were assigned using the TCRdist pipeline. In a later analysis, every TCR beta chain was defined by the combination of its CDR3 amino acid sequence and its V-gene family, and reads without a unique V-gene family were dropped. In a later analysis, fewer than 650 highly shared, low-generation-probability nucleotide sequences were removed to address suspected cross-contamination and a sequencing artifact. In a later analysis, a clonal expansion index for each public chain was calculated from normalized within-repertoire ranks of inferred template counts. In a later analysis, generation probabilities were computed using a VDJ recombination model fitted to out-of-frame rearrangements, and the results were checked against IGoR. Hypergeometric tests were used in a later analysis to score TCR-TCR, TCR-HLA and TCR-CMV co-occurrence, with a repertoire-size bias correction applied to the TCR pairs. False discovery rates were estimated in a later analysis by permuting HLA or CMV assignments 20 times. A later analysis grouped co-occurring TCRs with DBSCAN, adding TCRdist sequence similarity when clustering within HLA-allele-positive subsets. Repertoires with fewer than 30,000 or more than 120,000 public chains, plus five repertoires with anomalous nucleotide sharing, were excluded from co-occurrence clustering. TCRdb holds this immuneACCESS table with in-frame rearrangements only. Some clones are missing; in checked studies, unresolved V genes explain under half, and the rest has no known cause. The V and J calls and clone size are taken from that table; D and trimming were inferred from the DNA. This sample gives 150,000 to 200,000 clones in total; around 77% of them show up just once. The ten biggest clones cover about 1% of the sample.

This clone was counted once. No antigen is known for it. No qualities accompany the bases; no much larger clone lies one base away. Sequenced input: PBMCs. The TCR originated in a middle-aged woman in good health and CMV-seronegative. The chain employs TRBV6-5 and TRBJ1-2; confidence is insufficient to name the D gene. The CDR3 region: CASSYSATSGYTF. The DNA sequence reads TGTGCCAGCAGTTACTCAGCCACCTCCGGCTACACCTTC.